These 3 T cell receptor beta chains were sequenced from one sample in a study of cytomegalovirus exposure and HLA in healthy donors. PCR involved 60 Vbeta and 13 Jbeta primers. TCRdb's table, derived via immunoSEQ multiplex PCR, lists solely in-frame clones and lacks some. The table records approximately 190,000 clones, roughly 80% of them present only once. The sequenced sample was PBMCs. These receptors were taken from a woman under 40 in good health and CMV-seropositive.

This clone was counted only a few times. CDR3 region: CASSVSREPGDTQYF. DNA for the CDR3: TGTGCCAGCAGCGTAAGTAGAGAACCGGGAGATACGCAGTATTTT. The genes are TRBV9 and TRBJ2-3; no clear D gene. This CDR3 contains 15 residues. Trimming stripped 1 base from V and 5 bases from J, with 14 bases between. Germline V gene lookup returns CDR1 SGDLS and CDR2 YYNGEE.

The chain couples TRBV7-9 to TRBJ2-7; perhaps TRBD2 as D (5 bases). The CDR3 runs 14 residues. Germline-derived CDR1 and CDR2 are SEHNR and FQNEAQ (reference sequence). Trimming left V 5 bases short and J 3 bases short, with 14 bases between. As DNA, the CDR3 is TGTGCCAGCAGCCTAGGCGGACTTAACTACGAGCAGTACTTC. Amino acids: CASSLGGLNYEQYF.

V and J are TRBV7-6 and TRBJ2-1; D is possibly TRBD2 (6 bases). V shed 4 bases and J shed 6 bases, with 19 bases lying between them. Germline assignment: CDR1 SGHVS and CDR2 FNYEAQ. There are 16 residues in the CDR3. The CDR3 DNA is TGTGCCAGCAGCTCCTTAGTGACTAGGGGTACCAATGAGCAGTTCTTC. Encoded protein: CASSSLVTRGTNEQFF. Full variable domain (rest looked up from reference TRBV7-6 and TRBJ2-1): GAGVSQSPRYKVTKRGQDVALRCDPISGHVSLYWYRQALGQGPEFLTYFNYEAQQDKSGLPNDRFSAERPEGSISTLTIQRTEQRDSAMYRCASSSLVTRGTNEQFFGPGTRLTVL.